These T cell receptor beta chains were read from a single sample in a study of cytomegalovirus exposure and HLA in healthy donors. TCRdb's copy holds only in-frame clones and misses some; the assay was immunoSEQ multiplex PCR. This table has about 120,000 clones, around 80% appearing once. The specimen sequenced was PBMCs. These receptors originate from a woman in her thirties or forties in good health and CMV-seropositive. The CDR3 runs from the conserved cysteine through the conserved F or W. Fields, in order: clone size, V gene, D gene, J gene, CDR3 DNA, CDR3 protein. A D gene is named only where the DNA matches it firmly. Not all rows give a size; the values are once, few, many and, for expanded clones, a class.

abundance: NA
v_gene: TRBV18
d_gene: NA
j_gene: TRBJ1-3
CDR3nt: TGTGCCAGCTCACCGGACATTAGCTCTGGAAACACCATATATTTT
CDR3aa: CASSPDISSGNTIYF

abundance: NA
v_gene: TRBV11-2
d_gene: NA
j_gene: TRBJ1-1
CDR3nt: TGTGCCAGCAGCTTTAGTACTGGTGAAGCTTTCTTT
CDR3aa: CASSFSTGEAFF

abundance: NA
v_gene: TRBV9
d_gene: TRBD1
j_gene: TRBJ1-4
CDR3nt: TGTGCCAGCAGCCGCACCGGGACAGGAGGGTTGGCTAATGAAAAACTGTTTTTT
CDR3aa: CASSRTGTGGLANEKLFF

abundance: NA
v_gene: TRBV4-1
d_gene: NA
j_gene: TRBJ2-3
CDR3nt: TGCGCCAGCAGCCATTCTCCGGGACAAAGGACAGATACGCAGTATTTT
CDR3aa: CASSHSPGQRTDTQYF

abundance: NA
v_gene: TRBV27
d_gene: NA
j_gene: TRBJ1-1
CDR3nt: TGTGCCAGCAGTCCGACTGCAGAGTTTGGAGACACTGAAGCTTTCTTT
CDR3aa: CASSPTAEFGDTEAFF

abundance: few
v_gene: TRBV29-1
d_gene: NA
j_gene: TRBJ2-5
CDR3nt: TGCAGCGTTTCAGGACAGCGCACGCAAGAGACCCAGTACTTC
CDR3aa: CSVSGQRTQETQYF

abundance: NA
v_gene: TRBV6-6
d_gene: TRBD2
j_gene: TRBJ2-5
CDR3nt: TGTGCCAGCAGTCCCCCTAGCGGGAGGGCCAAAGAGACCCAGTACTTC
CDR3aa: CASSPPSGRAKETQYF

abundance: NA
v_gene: TRBV30
d_gene: NA
j_gene: TRBJ2-3
CDR3nt: TGTGCCTGGAGTGTAAGACCCCGGGCGCAGTATTTT
CDR3aa: CAWSVRPRAQYF

abundance: NA
v_gene: TRBV5-1
d_gene: NA
j_gene: TRBJ1-1
CDR3nt: TGCGCCAGCAGCTTGGGTCTGGCTGGGAGTGACACTGAAGCTTTCTTT
CDR3aa: CASSLGLAGSDTEAFF

abundance: NA
v_gene: TRBV20-1
d_gene: NA
j_gene: TRBJ1-1
CDR3nt: TGCAGTGCTCTACGAGGTGCTGAAGCTTTCTTT
CDR3aa: CSALRGAEAFF

abundance: NA
v_gene: TRBV30
d_gene: TRBD2
j_gene: TRBJ2-5
CDR3nt: TGTGCCTGCTACCCCCATACTAGCGGCCAAGAGACCCAGTACTTC
CDR3aa: CACYPHTSGQETQYF

abundance: NA
v_gene: TRBV19
d_gene: NA
j_gene: TRBJ2-3
CDR3nt: TGTGCCAGTAGTGTCCAGGATACGCAGTATTTT
CDR3aa: CASSVQDTQYF

abundance: NA
v_gene: TRBV4-2
d_gene: NA
j_gene: TRBJ1-2
CDR3nt: TGTGCCAGCAGCCAAGATAGGGTCGGGGTACGAATTAACTATGGCTACACCTTC
CDR3aa: CASSQDRVGVRINYGYTF

abundance: NA
v_gene: TRBV18
d_gene: NA
j_gene: TRBJ1-5
CDR3nt: TGTGCCAGCTCACGTCAGGGCTTCAATCAGCCCCAGCATTTT
CDR3aa: CASSRQGFNQPQHF

abundance: NA
v_gene: TRBV7-6
d_gene: TRBD1
j_gene: TRBJ2-5
CDR3nt: TGTGCCAGCAGCTCGGCAGGGGGCGGTCTGTGGGAGACCCAGTACTTC
CDR3aa: CASSSAGGGLWETQYF

abundance: NA
v_gene: TRBV19
d_gene: NA
j_gene: TRBJ1-4
CDR3nt: TGTGCCAGTACCCGGGGGGTTTGGAATGAAAAACTGTTTTTT
CDR3aa: CASTRGVWNEKLFF

abundance: NA
v_gene: TRBV9
d_gene: TRBD2
j_gene: TRBJ2-7
CDR3nt: TGTGCCAGCAGCCTTGGGGCTAGCGGGTTTTCCTACGAGCAGTACTTC
CDR3aa: CASSLGASGFSYEQYF

abundance: NA
v_gene: TRBV7-8
d_gene: NA
j_gene: TRBJ2-3
CDR3nt: TGTGCCAGCAGCTTAGCCAAAACGGGGGGCACAGATACGCAGTATTTT
CDR3aa: CASSLAKTGGTDTQYF

abundance: NA
v_gene: TRBV7-9
d_gene: TRBD1
j_gene: TRBJ1-1
CDR3nt: TGTGCCAGCAGCGAGACAGGGGGGAGGACTGAAGCTTTCTTT
CDR3aa: CASSETGGRTEAFF

abundance: NA
v_gene: TRBV5-1
d_gene: TRBD1
j_gene: TRBJ1-1
CDR3nt: TGCGCCAGCAGCTTGGCCAGGACAGGGTGGGGTATGACTGAAGCTTTCTTT
CDR3aa: CASSLARTGWGMTEAFF

abundance: NA
v_gene: TRBV29-1
d_gene: NA
j_gene: TRBJ1-2
CDR3nt: TGCAGCGTGAGGACAGATAACTATCATGGCTACACCTTC
CDR3aa: CSVRTDNYHGYTF

abundance: NA
v_gene: TRBV7-9
d_gene: TRBD2
j_gene: TRBJ2-5
CDR3nt: TGTGCCAGCAGCCGACTAGCGGTTCAAGAGACCCAGTACTTC
CDR3aa: CASSRLAVQETQYF

abundance: NA
v_gene: TRBV6-1
d_gene: NA
j_gene: TRBJ2-3
CDR3nt: TGTGCCAGCAGTGAAGCGGCAGGGAGCACAGATACGCAGTATTTT
CDR3aa: CASSEAAGSTDTQYF

abundance: few
v_gene: TRBV5-1
d_gene: NA
j_gene: TRBJ1-2
CDR3nt: TGCGCCAGCAGCTTGGAAGCCTATGGCTACACCTTC
CDR3aa: CASSLEAYGYTF

abundance: NA
v_gene: TRBV5-4
d_gene: NA
j_gene: TRBJ2-5
CDR3nt: TGTGCCAGCAGCAATGGCTTCCAAGAGACCCAGTACTTC
CDR3aa: CASSNGFQETQYF

abundance: NA
v_gene: TRBV9
d_gene: TRBD1
j_gene: TRBJ2-1
CDR3nt: TGTGCCAGCAGCGTTCAGGGGGCTACCTACAATGAGCAGTTCTTC
CDR3aa: CASSVQGATYNEQFF

abundance: once
v_gene: TRBV5-1
d_gene: TRBD2
j_gene: TRBJ2-1
CDR3nt: TGCGCCAGCAGCTTGGTAGCGGGAGGCTACAATGAGCAGTTCTTC
CDR3aa: CASSLVAGGYNEQFF

abundance: once
v_gene: TRBV6-6
d_gene: NA
j_gene: TRBJ2-7
CDR3nt: TGTGCCAGCAGTTACTCCGAGGTCGCCTCCTACGAGCAGTACTTC
CDR3aa: CASSYSEVASYEQYF

abundance: NA
v_gene: TRBV6-1
d_gene: NA
j_gene: TRBJ1-2
CDR3nt: TGTGCCAGCAGGGGGACTAGAACAGGGACGAATGGCTACACCTTC
CDR3aa: CASRGTRTGTNGYTF

abundance: once
v_gene: TRBV7-9
d_gene: NA
j_gene: TRBJ1-1
CDR3nt: TGTGCCAGCAGCTTAGGTTCAGGAAAGCTCGCCACTGAAGCTTTCTTT
CDR3aa: CASSLGSGKLATEAFF

abundance: NA
v_gene: TRBV29-1
d_gene: TRBD1
j_gene: TRBJ1-2
CDR3nt: TGCAGCGTTACACACAGGGGGCAATCCTATGGCTACACCTTC
CDR3aa: CSVTHRGQSYGYTF

abundance: few
v_gene: TRBV2
d_gene: NA
j_gene: TRBJ2-7
CDR3nt: TGTGCCAGCAGTCGCTCCTACGAGCAGTACTTC
CDR3aa: CASSRSYEQYF

abundance: NA
v_gene: TRBV18
d_gene: TRBD1
j_gene: TRBJ2-2
CDR3nt: TGTGCCAGCTCACGACCAAAAACGACAGGGGCGAACGGGGAGCTGTTTTTT
CDR3aa: CASSRPKTTGANGELFF

abundance: once
v_gene: TRBV5-1
d_gene: TRBD2
j_gene: TRBJ2-1
CDR3nt: TGCGCCAGCAGCAAGGGAGGGACCTACAATGAGCAGTTCTTC
CDR3aa: CASSKGGTYNEQFF

abundance: NA
v_gene: TRBV5-1
d_gene: NA
j_gene: TRBJ2-7
CDR3nt: TGCGCCAGCAGCTTGGGGCTCGAGCAGTACTTC
CDR3aa: CASSLGLEQYF

abundance: NA
v_gene: TRBV7-6
d_gene: NA
j_gene: TRBJ1-2
CDR3nt: TGTGCCAGCAGCCCAAGACAGGCCTCGTCCTATGGCTACACCTTC
CDR3aa: CASSPRQASSYGYTF

abundance: NA
v_gene: TRBV2
d_gene: TRBD1
j_gene: TRBJ1-1
CDR3nt: TGTGCCAGCAGTGGACAGGGGGCCATTGGTGGCACTGAAGCTTTCTTT
CDR3aa: CASSGQGAIGGTEAFF

abundance: NA
v_gene: TRBV7-9
d_gene: NA
j_gene: TRBJ2-1
CDR3nt: TGTGCCAGCAGCTTAGGTCAACAAGTCACCTACAATGAGCAGTTCTTC
CDR3aa: CASSLGQQVTYNEQFF

abundance: NA
v_gene: TRBV10-3
d_gene: TRBD1
j_gene: TRBJ2-2
CDR3nt: TGTGCCTCGAGGGGACAGGGGGCAAACACCGGGGAGCTGTTTTTT
CDR3aa: CASRGQGANTGELFF

abundance: NA
v_gene: TRBV30
d_gene: NA
j_gene: TRBJ1-6
CDR3nt: TGTGCCTTACAGGGATCAAATTCACCCCTCCACTTT
CDR3aa: CALQGSNSPLHF

abundance: NA
v_gene: TRBV2
d_gene: NA
j_gene: TRBJ2-1
CDR3nt: TGTGCCAGCAGCCTGAATGAGCAGTTCTTC
CDR3aa: CASSLNEQFF

abundance: NA
v_gene: TRBV5-1
d_gene: NA
j_gene: TRBJ2-7
CDR3nt: TGCGCCAGCAGCTTGACGGAGGGCCGCGAGCAGTACTTC
CDR3aa: CASSLTEGREQYF

abundance: NA
v_gene: TRBV4-2
d_gene: NA
j_gene: TRBJ2-3
CDR3nt: TGTGCCAGCAGCCAAGTCGGTCGCACAGATACGCAGTATTTT
CDR3aa: CASSQVGRTDTQYF

abundance: NA
v_gene: TRBV5-1
d_gene: TRBD2
j_gene: TRBJ2-7
CDR3nt: TGCGCCAGCAGCTTGGCCGTTGTGGCTAGCGGGAGGGCCCAAAGACCCTACGAGCAGTACTTC
CDR3aa: CASSLAVVASGRAQRPYEQYF

abundance: once
v_gene: TRBV25-1
d_gene: TRBD1
j_gene: TRBJ2-5
CDR3nt: TGTGCCAGCAGTCCGGGGACAGGTTTTCAAGAGACCCAGTACTTC
CDR3aa: CASSPGTGFQETQYF

abundance: NA
v_gene: TRBV18
d_gene: NA
j_gene: TRBJ1-1
CDR3nt: TGTGCCAGCTCACCCTCGACGGACATGAACACTGAAGCTTTCTTT
CDR3aa: CASSPSTDMNTEAFF

abundance: NA
v_gene: TRBV6-1
d_gene: TRBD1
j_gene: TRBJ1-6
CDR3nt: TGTGCCAGCAGTGGAGGGGACAGACCAAATTCACCCCTCCACTTT
CDR3aa: CASSGGDRPNSPLHF

abundance: few
v_gene: TRBV27
d_gene: TRBD1
j_gene: TRBJ2-7
CDR3nt: TGTGCCAGCTCAAGGACAGGGCAATACGAGCAGTACTTC
CDR3aa: CASSRTGQYEQYF

abundance: NA
v_gene: TRBV19
d_gene: TRBD2
j_gene: TRBJ2-7
CDR3nt: TGTGCCAGTAGCCAAAGCGGGGTCCCCTACGAGCAGTACTTC
CDR3aa: CASSQSGVPYEQYF

abundance: NA
v_gene: TRBV5-8
d_gene: NA
j_gene: TRBJ2-7
CDR3nt: TGTGCCAGCAGCTTCCGGGGGGCACTGGACGAGCAGTACTTC
CDR3aa: CASSFRGALDEQYF

abundance: NA
v_gene: TRBV27
d_gene: NA
j_gene: TRBJ1-1
CDR3nt: TGTGCCAGCCTGGGAAGGGGTTACACTGAAGCTTTCTTT
CDR3aa: CASLGRGYTEAFF

abundance: NA
v_gene: TRBV13
d_gene: NA
j_gene: TRBJ2-1
CDR3nt: TGTGCCAGCAGCCCCCCAGGCGAAAGGAATGAGCAGTTCTTC
CDR3aa: CASSPPGERNEQFF

abundance: NA
v_gene: TRBV25-1
d_gene: TRBD1
j_gene: TRBJ2-1
CDR3nt: TGTGCCAGCAGTGAACTAGGACAGGGAGGTTACAATGAGCAGTTCTTC
CDR3aa: CASSELGQGGYNEQFF

abundance: NA
v_gene: TRBV7-3
d_gene: TRBD1
j_gene: TRBJ1-1
CDR3nt: TGTGCCAGCAGCTTAAACAGGGGGAACACTGAAGCTTTCTTT
CDR3aa: CASSLNRGNTEAFF

abundance: few
v_gene: TRBV6-6
d_gene: NA
j_gene: TRBJ1-3
CDR3nt: TGTGCCAGCAGTTCGAAACTACAGGGCTCTGGAAACACCATATATTTT
CDR3aa: CASSSKLQGSGNTIYF

abundance: NA
v_gene: TRBV11-2
d_gene: NA
j_gene: TRBJ2-5
CDR3nt: TGTGCCAGCAGCTCCCTAAGTGGAGTGGGGACCCAGTACTTC
CDR3aa: CASSSLSGVGTQYF

abundance: NA
v_gene: TRBV2
d_gene: TRBD1
j_gene: TRBJ2-3
CDR3nt: TGTGCCAGCAGTGAGGGACAGTCCACAGATACGCAGTATTTT
CDR3aa: CASSEGQSTDTQYF

abundance: NA
v_gene: TRBV29-1
d_gene: TRBD1
j_gene: TRBJ2-7
CDR3nt: TGCAGCGGGAGTACAACAGGGGGCGGTGAACAGCAGTACTTC
CDR3aa: CSGSTTGGGEQQYF

abundance: few
v_gene: TRBV11-3
d_gene: NA
j_gene: TRBJ2-5
CDR3nt: TGTGCCAGCAGCTTGGTGGGGCAGGAGACCCAGTACTTC
CDR3aa: CASSLVGQETQYF